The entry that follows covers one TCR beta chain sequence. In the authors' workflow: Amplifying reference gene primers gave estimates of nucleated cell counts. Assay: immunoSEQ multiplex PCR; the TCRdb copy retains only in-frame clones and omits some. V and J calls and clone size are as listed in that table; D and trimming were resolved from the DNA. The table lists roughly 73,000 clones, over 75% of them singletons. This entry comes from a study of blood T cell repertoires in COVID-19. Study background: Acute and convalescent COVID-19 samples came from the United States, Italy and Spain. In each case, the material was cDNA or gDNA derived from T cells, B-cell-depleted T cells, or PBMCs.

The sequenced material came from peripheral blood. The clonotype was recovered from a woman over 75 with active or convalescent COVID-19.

The CDR3 loop reads CAGSPIQNYGYTF. The CDR3 region has the DNA TGCGCCGGCTCACCCATTCAAAACTATGGCTACACCTTC. The J gene is TRBJ1-2, the V gene TRBV10-1; no definite D call. Germline CDR1 is WNHNN and CDR2 is SYGVQD (reference sequence). The CDR3 is 13 residues long. V gave up 11 bases and J gave up 2 bases, with 15 bases separating them.